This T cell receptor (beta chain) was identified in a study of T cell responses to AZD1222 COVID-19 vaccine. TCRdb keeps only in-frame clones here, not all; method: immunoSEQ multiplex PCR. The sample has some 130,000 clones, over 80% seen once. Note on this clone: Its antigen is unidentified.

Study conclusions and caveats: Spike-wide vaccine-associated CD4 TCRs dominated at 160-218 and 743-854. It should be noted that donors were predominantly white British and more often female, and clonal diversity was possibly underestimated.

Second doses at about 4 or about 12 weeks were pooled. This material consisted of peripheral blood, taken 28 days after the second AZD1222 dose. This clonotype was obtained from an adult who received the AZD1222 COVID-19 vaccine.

CDR3 amino acids: CASSWPDMNTEAFF. The CDR3 region has the DNA TGTGCCAGCAGCTGGCCTGACATGAACACTGAAGCTTTCTTT. The rearrangement uses TRBV5-8 and TRBJ1-1, with no clear D. Trimming cost V 3 bases and J 0 bases, with 9 bases left between them. Germline loops: CDR1 SGHTS, CDR2 YDEGEE. This CDR3 has 14 amino acids. Together with reference TRBV5-8 and TRBJ1-1, the CDR3 gives the full variable domain: EAGVTQSPTHLIKTRGQQATLRCSPISGHTSVYWYQQALGLGLQFLLWYDEGEERNRGNFPPRFSGRQFPNYSSELNVNALELEDSALYLCASSWPDMNTEAFFGQGTRLTVV.